The TCR beta chain under discussion was sequenced for a study of CD8 T cells in ankylosing spondylitis (TCRdb year 2017). In the study overall: The study set out to find disease-linked TCR variants by profiling T cell receptor beta repertoires in ankylosing spondylitis patients and healthy donors. The whole study cohort included 85 to 120 healthy donors and about two dozen ankylosing spondylitis patients. Peripheral blood was sampled, and synovial fluid was additionally collected from ankylosing spondylitis patients. Beyond this particular receptor, the publication reports: The disease-linked clones were reported as significantly enriched in matched synovial fluid samples from ankylosing spondylitis patients. A TCR beta motif of fewer than 10 highly homologous amino acid variants appeared characteristic of blood from ankylosing spondylitis patients. The disease-linked clones showed a CD8+ phenotype and occurred at relatively low frequencies in peripheral blood. Some TCR beta motif variants had previously been reported in synovial fluid and blood of reactive arthritis patients, which suggested common disease-initiation mechanisms.

A remark on this clonotype: What this receptor recognizes is not known. No much larger clone exists at a distance of one base, and base qualities are not known.

Trimming accounts for 0 bases at V and 6 bases at J, while the number of junction bases matched to no gene is 11. Its CDR3 holds 17 amino acids, cysteine through phenylalanine. Of all the DNA, just the CDR3 is kept, 51 bases in frame from base 1. The germline V gene (reference sequence) specifies LGHDT as CDR1 and YNNKEL as CDR2. TCRdb names Illumina HiSeq 2500 as the instrument used. Quantitative 5'-RACE with molecular barcodes was used to prepare TCR beta libraries. As for the original processing: A new computational method based on a probabilistic model of VDJ rearrangement was used to identify disease-linked TCR variants. Using fastp at Q25 and MiXCR, TCRdb reprocessed the public reads and kept productive beta chains. For every CDR3 protein sequence, its rows merge into one entry that carries the most common genes and DNA. These V and J calls rely on TCRdb rather than the paper's analysis. The sample records some 95,000 distinct CDR3 sequences, about 8.8% of which are singletons. The ten largest make up about 4.6% of the sample.

The receptor chain draws on TRBV3-1 and TRBJ2-1, with TRBD2 matching 7 junction bases. This clonotype originated in a male donor with ankylosing spondylitis or in good health (not recorded which). Source material: blood, either unsorted or a sorted T cell fraction (not recorded which). The CDR3 region has the sequence CASSQDRRPGGFNEQFF. The DNA is TGTGCCAGCAGCCAAGATCGTCGCCCCGGGGGGTTCAATGAGCAGTTCTTC.